These T cell receptor beta chains were read from a single sample in a study of spatial heterogeneity in lung cancer. TCRdb used MiXCR to reprocess the 5' RACE reads, holding one entry per CDR3 protein. The sample yields 50,000 to 60,000 distinct CDR3 sequences, 7.4% seen once. The specimen comprised PBMCs, sampled at follow-up. These receptors came from a female donor with early-stage non-small cell lung cancer. Both conserved end residues are part of each CDR3. Clone size is given for some rows only: seen once, a few or many times, or a class if the clone is expanded.

j_call	cdr3_length	v_call	clone_size	cdr3_aa
TRBJ2-6	17	TRBV6-1	few	CASKAGGQISGANVLTF
TRBJ2-2	15	TRBV20-1	many	CSAPIAGRNTGELFF
TRBJ1-2	22	TRBV7-9	.	CASSFPRVTSDIPGQGAKGYTF
TRBJ2-7	15	TRBV6-6	.	CASSTMGQGWSEQYF
TRBJ1-1	13	TRBV29-1	few	CSVATGGDTEAFF
TRBJ2-5	11	TRBV2	few	CASKYQETQYF
TRBJ2-1	15	TRBV5-1	.	CASSLGRAPINEQFF
TRBJ1-2	13	TRBV7-9	many	CASSLRAGYGYTF
TRBJ2-7	10	TRBV24-1	many	CATKAYEQYF
TRBJ2-1	12	TRBV4-3	few	CASSPDSNEQFF
TRBJ2-3	14	TRBV10-3	many	CVFHRSNDLDTQYF
TRBJ1-3	14	TRBV12-3/TRBV12-4	many	CASSFGGAGNTIYF
TRBJ2-3	18	TRBV7-6	many	CASSLLPGSGDSTDTQYF
TRBJ1-5	15	TRBV5-1	.	CASSAGEGSNQPQHF
TRBJ1-1	15	TRBV10-3	.	CAISEKGTGNTEAFF
TRBJ1-1	15	TRBV7-2	many	CASTPLLQGNTEAFF
TRBJ1-2	12	TRBV28	.	CASSRNRYGYTF
TRBJ1-6	16	TRBV28	many	CASRRGQGIYNSPLHF
TRBJ2-7	15	TRBV27	few	CATRKEGSPSYEQYF
TRBJ2-5	12	TRBV18	.	CASSPKEETQYF
TRBJ2-3	15	TRBV5-1	many	CASSLEPVESDTQYF
TRBJ2-7	15	TRBV24-1	few	CATSDPAGTPYEQYF
TRBJ2-2	16	TRBV9	few	CASTPSIAGHTGELFF
TRBJ2-2	13	TRBV11-3	many	CASSSLAFGELFF